A selection of T cell receptor beta chains follows, all from one sample in a study of control samples from healthy donors and cancer patients. This table comes from immunoSEQ multiplex PCR, and its TCRdb copy is limited to in-frame clones, with some not included. The sample carries about 22,000 clones, 84% recorded once. Sequencing was done on a sample of PBMCs. These receptors came from a man aged 55 to 69 with colorectal cancer. Each CDR3 is given without its conserved first and last residue. Size is omitted from some rows. Given values are once, few, many or a class for expanded clones.

v_gene	j_gene	abundance	CDR3aa
TRBV5-5	TRBJ1-6	-	ASSPPGGSYNSPLH
TRBV18	TRBJ1-1	few	ASSPRDSEAF
TRBV20-1	TRBJ2-1	-	SARAGPEQF
TRBV20-1	TRBJ1-1	-	SASPSVGRDTEAF
TRBV13	TRBJ1-4	-	ASSSSAEGKLF
TRBV6-2/TRBV6-3	TRBJ1-4	-	ASSYIGEGDEKLF
TRBV30	TRBJ1-6	-	AWSVAGGWNSPLH
TRBV6-2/TRBV6-3	TRBJ1-5	-	ASSRLGAPGQPQH
TRBV30	TRBJ1-5	-	AWSDRAGNQPQH
TRBV12-3/TRBV12-4	TRBJ2-1	-	ASRLLGNEQF
TRBV5-1	TRBJ1-4	-	ASSLGSITHEKLF
TRBV5-4	TRBJ2-3	few	ASSYSDTQY
TRBV4-1	TRBJ1-1	-	ASSSWTGEREAF
TRBV18	TRBJ2-2	-	ASSPSSRGAGELF
TRBV6-5	TRBJ2-2	-	ASSPERSTGELF
TRBV6-5	TRBJ1-1	-	ASRIQGNTEAF
TRBV6-4	TRBJ1-1	few	ASSLTGNTEAF
TRBV29-1	TRBJ1-3	-	SVEQGAGNTIY
TRBV7-2	TRBJ1-2	-	ASSSGTGGNYGYT
TRBV2	TRBJ2-2	-	ASSGWEGANTGELF
TRBV5-1	TRBJ2-2	-	ASSQGRQGWSGELF
TRBV5-4	TRBJ2-4	-	ASSLGGQVNIQY
TRBV27	TRBJ2-3	-	ASSLTAPTGADTQY
TRBV24-1	TRBJ2-3	-	ATRLGGGATDTQY